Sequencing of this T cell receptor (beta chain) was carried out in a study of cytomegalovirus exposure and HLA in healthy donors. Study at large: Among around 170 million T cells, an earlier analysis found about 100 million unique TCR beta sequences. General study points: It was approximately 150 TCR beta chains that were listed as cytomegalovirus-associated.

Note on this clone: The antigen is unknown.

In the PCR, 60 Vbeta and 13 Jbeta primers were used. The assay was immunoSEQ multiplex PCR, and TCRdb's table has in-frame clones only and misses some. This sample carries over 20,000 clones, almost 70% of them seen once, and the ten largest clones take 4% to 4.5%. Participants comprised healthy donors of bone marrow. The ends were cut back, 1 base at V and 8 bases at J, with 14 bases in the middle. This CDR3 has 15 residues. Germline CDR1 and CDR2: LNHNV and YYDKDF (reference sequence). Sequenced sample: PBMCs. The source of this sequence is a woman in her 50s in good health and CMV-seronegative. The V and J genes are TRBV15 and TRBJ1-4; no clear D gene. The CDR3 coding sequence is TGTGCCACCAGCAGAGTCCCACGAGGGCTCGAAAAACTGTTTTTT. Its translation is CATSRVPRGLEKLFF.